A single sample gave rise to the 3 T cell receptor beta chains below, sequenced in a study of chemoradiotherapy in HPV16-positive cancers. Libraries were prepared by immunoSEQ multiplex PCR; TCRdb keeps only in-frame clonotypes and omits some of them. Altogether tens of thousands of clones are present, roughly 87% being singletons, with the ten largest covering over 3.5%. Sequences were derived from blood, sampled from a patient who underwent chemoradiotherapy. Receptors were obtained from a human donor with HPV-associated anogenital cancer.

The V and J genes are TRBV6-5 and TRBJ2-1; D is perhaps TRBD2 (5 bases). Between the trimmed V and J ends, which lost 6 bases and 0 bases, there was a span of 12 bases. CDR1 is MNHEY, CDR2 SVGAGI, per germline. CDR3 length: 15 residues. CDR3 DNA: TGTGCCAGCAGGCCGCCCGGGGTCTCCTACAATGAGCAGTTCTTC. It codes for CASRPPGVSYNEQFF.

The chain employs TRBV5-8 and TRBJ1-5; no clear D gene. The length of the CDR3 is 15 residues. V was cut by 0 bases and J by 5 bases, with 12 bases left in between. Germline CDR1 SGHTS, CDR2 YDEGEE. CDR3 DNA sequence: TGTGCCAGCAGCTTGGTTAGTGGAGCCTATCAGCCCCAGCATTTT. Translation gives CASSLVSGAYQPQHF.

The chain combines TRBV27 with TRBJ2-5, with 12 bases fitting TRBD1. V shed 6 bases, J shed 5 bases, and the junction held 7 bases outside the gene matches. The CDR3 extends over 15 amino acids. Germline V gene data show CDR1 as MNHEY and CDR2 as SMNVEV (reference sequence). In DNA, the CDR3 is TGTGCCAGCAGCGGGACAGGGGGCGCAGGGGAGACCCAGTACTTC. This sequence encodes CASSGTGGAGETQYF.